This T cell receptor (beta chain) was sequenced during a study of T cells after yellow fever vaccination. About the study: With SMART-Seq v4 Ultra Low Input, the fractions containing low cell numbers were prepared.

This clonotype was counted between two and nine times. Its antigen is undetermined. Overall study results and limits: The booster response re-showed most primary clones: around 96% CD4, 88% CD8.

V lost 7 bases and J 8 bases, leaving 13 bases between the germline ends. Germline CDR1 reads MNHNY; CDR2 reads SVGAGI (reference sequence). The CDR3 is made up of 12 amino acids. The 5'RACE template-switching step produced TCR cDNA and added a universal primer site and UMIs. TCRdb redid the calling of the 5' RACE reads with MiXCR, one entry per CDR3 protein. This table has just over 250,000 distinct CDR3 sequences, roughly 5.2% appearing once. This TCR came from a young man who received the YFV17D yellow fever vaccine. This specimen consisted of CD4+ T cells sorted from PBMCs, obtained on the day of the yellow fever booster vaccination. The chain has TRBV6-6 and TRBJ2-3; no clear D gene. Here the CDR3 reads CASTPQTRTQYF. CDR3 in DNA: TGTGCCAGCACCCCCCAGACGCGTACGCAGTATTTT.